Included here is one T cell receptor beta chain sequence, with context. Its antigen is currently unknown. Germline CDR1 is KGHSH and CDR2 is LQKENI. The CDR3 runs to 16 residues. The germline V and J ends were trimmed by 5 bases and 9 bases, with 20 bases remaining between them. Amplification used 60 Vbeta primers and 13 Jbeta primers. The method was immunoSEQ multiplex PCR; TCRdb's version includes in-frame clones alone and lacks a portion of them. Recorded for this sample: about 170,000 clones. This sample stems from a study of cytomegalovirus exposure and HLA in healthy donors. Study outcomes and limitations: In a later analysis, HLA-associated beta chains showed higher expansion and lower generation probabilities than comparable chains. Reportedly, diagnosis of cytomegalovirus status by the classifier showed high specificity and sensitivity.

Input material: PBMCs. V usage is TRBV18 and J usage is TRBJ1-6; D is perhaps TRBD1 (6 bases). This TCR was sampled from a woman aged 60-70 years in good health and CMV-seronegative. The CDR3 sequence is CASSSTLQGLSSPLHF. The CDR3 DNA reads as TGTGCCAGCTCATCAACCTTACAGGGTCTGAGTTCACCCCTCCACTTT. Supplemented by reference TRBV18 and TRBJ1-6, the full variable domain reads NAGVMQNPRHLVRRRGQEARLRCSPMKGHSHVYWYRQLPEEGLKFMVYLQKENIIDESGMPKERFSAEFPKEGPSILRIQQVVRGDSAAYFCASSSTLQGLSSPLHFGNGTRLTVT.